The present entry profiles one T cell receptor beta chain with its context. What it recognizes is unknown. The entry originates in a study of cytomegalovirus exposure and HLA in healthy donors. Study-level findings and limits: In a later analysis, HLA-C alleles had the fewest associated TCRs, DRB1 alleles the most. In presence/absence analyses, roughly uniform sequencing depth across donors was assumed.

Per the germline V gene, CDR1 is SGDLS and CDR2 is YYNGEE. V dropped 3 bases and J dropped 7; count of bases not matched to a gene: 5. The CDR3 is 14 amino acids. PCR was performed using 60 Vbeta and 13 Jbeta primers. Sequenced by immunoSEQ multiplex PCR; TCRdb stores in-frame clones only, minus some. The table records roughly 120,000 clones, roughly 80% of them present only once. Material for sequencing was PBMCs. V and J are TRBV9 and TRBJ2-2; TRBD2 matches 8 bases. The receptor's source is a woman aged 40 to 49 in good health and CMV-seropositive. The CDR3 coding sequence is TGTGCCAGCAGCGAACCCAGCGGGAGCGGGGAGCTGTTTTTT. It translates to CASSEPSGSGELFF.